Listed below are T cell receptor beta chains from one sample, sequenced in a study of blood T cells in healthy people across ages. Each CDR3 protein is one row after TCRdb ran MiXCR on the 5' RACE reads. Among approximately 850,000 distinct CDR3 sequences listed, 58% were seen once. The sequenced sample was blood. These receptors originate from a man aged 30-40 years in good health. Both conserved end residues are part of each CDR3. Fields, in order: CDR3 DNA, CDR3 protein, D gene, V gene, clone size, CDR3 length, J gene. The D gene is left open where the match is weak. The listing skips clone size in some rows; elsewhere it reads once, few, many or a size class.

CDR3 DNA: TGTGCCAGCAGCTCAGGGGCTAGCGGGTCTTACGAGCAGTACTTC; CDR3 protein: CASSSGASGSYEQYF; D gene: TRBD2; V gene: TRBV27; clone size: NA; CDR3 length: 15; J gene: TRBJ2-7
CDR3 DNA: TGTGCCAGCAGTTACTCGACTAGCGGGAGTTACGAGCAGTACTTC; CDR3 protein: CASSYSTSGSYEQYF; D gene: TRBD2; V gene: TRBV6-5; clone size: few; CDR3 length: 15; J gene: TRBJ2-7
CDR3 DNA: TGTGCCAGCAGTTTTGTGGGGGGACGCTCGGGGGCCAACGTCCTGACTTTC; CDR3 protein: CASSFVGGRSGANVLTF; D gene: NA; V gene: TRBV7-2; clone size: NA; CDR3 length: 17; J gene: TRBJ2-6
CDR3 DNA: TGTGCCAGCAGCAATCAGATCCCTGAAGCTTTCTTT; CDR3 protein: CASSNQIPEAFF; D gene: NA; V gene: TRBV6-6; clone size: NA; CDR3 length: 12; J gene: TRBJ1-1
CDR3 DNA: TGCAGTGCTAGAGATCCAAGAGCGGGAGGTTCCACAGATACGCAGTATTTT; CDR3 protein: CSARDPRAGGSTDTQYF; D gene: TRBD2; V gene: TRBV20-1; clone size: NA; CDR3 length: 17; J gene: TRBJ2-3
CDR3 DNA: TGTGCCAGCAGCTTTTATCTAGCAACCCATGAGCAGTACTTC; CDR3 protein: CASSFYLATHEQYF; D gene: NA; V gene: TRBV12-1; clone size: NA; CDR3 length: 14; J gene: TRBJ2-5
CDR3 DNA: TGCAGCGTTACGGGAACTAGCGGGAGAGAGGGGTTTCAGTTCTTC; CDR3 protein: CSVTGTSGREGFQFF; D gene: TRBD2; V gene: TRBV29-1; clone size: NA; CDR3 length: 15; J gene: TRBJ2-1
CDR3 DNA: TGCGCCAGCAGCTCCGGACTAGCGGGGGATGTTCGTGAGACCCAGTACTTC; CDR3 protein: CASSSGLAGDVRETQYF; D gene: TRBD2; V gene: TRBV5-1; clone size: many; CDR3 length: 17; J gene: TRBJ2-5
CDR3 DNA: TGTGCCAGCAGCTTTTGGCAGGGCTCCTACAATGAGCAGTTCTTC; CDR3 protein: CASSFWQGSYNEQFF; D gene: NA; V gene: TRBV7-2; clone size: few; CDR3 length: 15; J gene: TRBJ2-1
CDR3 DNA: TGCAGCGTTGAAGGGAAGGGGGCGATGAATGAGCAGTTCTTC; CDR3 protein: CSVEGKGAMNEQFF; D gene: TRBD1; V gene: TRBV29-1; clone size: few; CDR3 length: 14; J gene: TRBJ2-1
CDR3 DNA: TGCAGTGCTACCGCTAACCAGGGGGAGAGGGAGACCCAGTACTTC; CDR3 protein: CSATANQGERETQYF; D gene: TRBD1; V gene: TRBV20-1; clone size: NA; CDR3 length: 15; J gene: TRBJ2-5
CDR3 DNA: TGTGCCAGTAGTGATACCTATAGCAATCAGCCCCAGCATTTT; CDR3 protein: CASSDTYSNQPQHF; D gene: NA; V gene: TRBV2; clone size: NA; CDR3 length: 14; J gene: TRBJ1-5
CDR3 DNA: TGCAGTGCCAATCAGGGTTGGTACGCAGATACGCAGTATTTT; CDR3 protein: CSANQGWYADTQYF; D gene: NA; V gene: TRBV20-1; clone size: NA; CDR3 length: 14; J gene: TRBJ2-3
CDR3 DNA: TGCGCCAGCAGCCAAGACCTTAGCGGGCGCCCTGGTACGCAGTATTTT; CDR3 protein: CASSQDLSGRPGTQYF; D gene: TRBD2; V gene: TRBV4-3; clone size: once; CDR3 length: 16; J gene: TRBJ2-3
CDR3 DNA: TGCAGTGCTAGAGGAGGGTCAGACAAGGGGAGAGGCTACACCTTC; CDR3 protein: CSARGGSDKGRGYTF; D gene: NA; V gene: TRBV20-1; clone size: NA; CDR3 length: 15; J gene: TRBJ1-2
CDR3 DNA: TGCAGTGCTAGAGACCACCCGCACAGGGAAGCCTCTGGGGCCAACGTCCTGACTTTC; CDR3 protein: CSARDHPHREASGANVLTF; D gene: NA; V gene: TRBV20-1; clone size: few; CDR3 length: 19; J gene: TRBJ2-6
CDR3 DNA: TGTGCCAGCTATCGCGGTGAGCAGTTCTTC; CDR3 protein: CASYRGEQFF; D gene: NA; V gene: TRBV2; clone size: NA; CDR3 length: 10; J gene: TRBJ2-1
CDR3 DNA: TGCAGTGCTACCCCGGGGGTGAACTATGGCTACACCTTC; CDR3 protein: CSATPGVNYGYTF; D gene: NA; V gene: TRBV20-1; clone size: NA; CDR3 length: 13; J gene: TRBJ1-2
CDR3 DNA: TGCAGTGCTTTTTGGACAGCGAACACTGAAGCTTTCTTT; CDR3 protein: CSAFWTANTEAFF; D gene: NA; V gene: TRBV20-1; clone size: NA; CDR3 length: 13; J gene: TRBJ1-1
CDR3 DNA: TGTGCCAGCAGTAGGGAGGAGAGCTGGCGCGAGCAGTACTTC; CDR3 protein: CASSREESWREQYF; D gene: NA; V gene: TRBV28; clone size: NA; CDR3 length: 14; J gene: TRBJ2-7
CDR3 DNA: TGCGCCAGCAGTGCCTTGACATCCGGTAGTGGAGATACGCAGTATTTT; CDR3 protein: CASSALTSGSGDTQYF; D gene: NA; V gene: TRBV10-1; clone size: few; CDR3 length: 16; J gene: TRBJ2-3
CDR3 DNA: TGTGCCAGCCGCCAAGGGGGCTACCAAGAGACCCAGTACTTC; CDR3 protein: CASRQGGYQETQYF; D gene: TRBD1; V gene: TRBV11-2; clone size: NA; CDR3 length: 14; J gene: TRBJ2-5
CDR3 DNA: TGTGCCAGCTCACCCCCCGAGCGGCAGTCTCATTACGAGCAGTACTTC; CDR3 protein: CASSPPERQSHYEQYF; D gene: NA; V gene: TRBV18; clone size: few; CDR3 length: 16; J gene: TRBJ2-7
CDR3 DNA: TGTGCCAGCAGCTTCCAGGGCCCCGACTACGAGCAGTACTTC; CDR3 protein: CASSFQGPDYEQYF; D gene: NA; V gene: TRBV5-6; clone size: NA; CDR3 length: 14; J gene: TRBJ2-7
CDR3 DNA: TGTGCCAGCAGTTTCCCTTCGACAGGGGGAATCTATGGCTACACCTTC; CDR3 protein: CASSFPSTGGIYGYTF; D gene: TRBD1; V gene: TRBV6-2/TRBV6-3; clone size: NA; CDR3 length: 16; J gene: TRBJ1-2
CDR3 DNA: TGTGCCAGCAGCCAAGATCGGACGTATGGCTGCACCTTC; CDR3 protein: CASSQDRTYGCTF; D gene: NA; V gene: TRBV14; clone size: NA; CDR3 length: 13; J gene: TRBJ1-2
CDR3 DNA: TGCAGCGCGGCGGCGGGGGAGGGCACTGAAGCTTTCTTT; CDR3 protein: CSAAAGEGTEAFF; D gene: NA; V gene: TRBV29-1; clone size: NA; CDR3 length: 13; J gene: TRBJ1-1
CDR3 DNA: TGTGCCAGCAGCTCCGCCGGGGGACATTACTATGGCTACACCTTC; CDR3 protein: CASSSAGGHYYGYTF; D gene: NA; V gene: TRBV12-3/TRBV12-4; clone size: NA; CDR3 length: 15; J gene: TRBJ1-2
CDR3 DNA: TGTGCCAGCCGAGCTCGAGCGGGGGGCTACGAGCAGTACTTC; CDR3 protein: CASRARAGGYEQYF; D gene: TRBD2; V gene: TRBV7-2; clone size: NA; CDR3 length: 14; J gene: TRBJ2-7
CDR3 DNA: TGTGCCAGCCGCCAGGGGGCAAGCTACCGGTGGGCAGATACGCAGTATTTT; CDR3 protein: CASRQGASYRWADTQYF; D gene: TRBD1; V gene: TRBV6-6; clone size: NA; CDR3 length: 17; J gene: TRBJ2-3
CDR3 DNA: TGTGCCAGCAGTTACGCAACCGGGACGGACCAAGAGACCCAGTACTTC; CDR3 protein: CASSYATGTDQETQYF; D gene: NA; V gene: TRBV6-6; clone size: NA; CDR3 length: 16; J gene: TRBJ2-5